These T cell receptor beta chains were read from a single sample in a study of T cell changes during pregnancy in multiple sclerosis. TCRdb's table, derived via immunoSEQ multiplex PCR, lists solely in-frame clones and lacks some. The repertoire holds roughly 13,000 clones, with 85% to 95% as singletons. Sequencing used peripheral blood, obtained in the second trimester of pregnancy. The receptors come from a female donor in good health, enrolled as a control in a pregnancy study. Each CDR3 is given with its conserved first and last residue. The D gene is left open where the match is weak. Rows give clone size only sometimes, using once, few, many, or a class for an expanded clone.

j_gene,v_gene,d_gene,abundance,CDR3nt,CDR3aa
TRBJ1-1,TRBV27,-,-,TGTGCCAGCAGTTCAGCAGGGAAGACTGAAGCTTTCTTT,CASSSAGKTEAFF
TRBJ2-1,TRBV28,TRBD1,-,TGTGCCAGCAGGCCAACGGGGACAGGGGGACACAATGAGCAGTTCTTC,CASRPTGTGGHNEQFF
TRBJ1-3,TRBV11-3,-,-,TGTGCCAGCAGCCCCCGCGGCGGGTACTCTGGAAACACCATATATTTT,CASSPRGGYSGNTIYF
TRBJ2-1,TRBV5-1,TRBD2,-,TGCGCCAGCAGCTCTGACGGACTAGCGGGGGGTTACAATGAGCAGTTCTTC,CASSSDGLAGGYNEQFF
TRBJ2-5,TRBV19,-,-,TGTGCCAGTAGTATCGGGTCGTGGGAGACCCAGTACTTC,CASSIGSWETQYF
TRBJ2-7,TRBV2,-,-,TGTGCCACCGCGAACAGTGCCGGATACGAGCAGTACTTC,CATANSAGYEQYF
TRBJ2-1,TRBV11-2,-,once,TGTGCCAGCAGCTTACCGCGGACAGTAGGATACAATGAGCAGTTCTTC,CASSLPRTVGYNEQFF
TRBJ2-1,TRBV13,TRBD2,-,TGTGCCAGCACCTACAGGACTAGCGGTTCCGCTGAGCAGTTCTTC,CASTYRTSGSAEQFF
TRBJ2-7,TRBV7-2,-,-,TGTGCCAGCAGCGTACAGGGCTACGCCTACGAGCAGTACTTC,CASSVQGYAYEQYF
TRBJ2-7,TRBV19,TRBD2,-,TGTGCCAGTAGTAGAGCAGGACTAGCGGGAGGATACGAGCAGTACTTC,CASSRAGLAGGYEQYF
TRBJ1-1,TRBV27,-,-,TGTGCCAGCAGTGACGCCGAAAGCCTCAGGACTGAAGCTTTCTTT,CASSDAESLRTEAFF
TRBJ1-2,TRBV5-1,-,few,TGCGCCAGCAGCCCGGGCGGGGACTACTATGGCTACACCTTC,CASSPGGDYYGYTF
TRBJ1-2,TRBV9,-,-,TGTGCCAGCAGCGTAGCTCCGTTCAAAGAACAAAACTATGGCTACACCTTC,CASSVAPFKEQNYGYTF
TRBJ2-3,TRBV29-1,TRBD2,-,TGCAGCGAACAAGCGGGGGGATGGGATACGCAGTATTTT,CSEQAGGWDTQYF
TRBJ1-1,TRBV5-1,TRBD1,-,TGCGCCAGCAGCTTGGCTTCAGGGGGCACTGAAGCTTTCTTT,CASSLASGGTEAFF
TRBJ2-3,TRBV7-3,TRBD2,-,TGTGCCAGCAGCTTCCTAGCGGGGCTCACAGATACGCAGTATTTT,CASSFLAGLTDTQYF
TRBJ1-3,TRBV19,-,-,TGTGCCAGTACCAAACCCCAGGGAACTGGAAACACCATATATTTT,CASTKPQGTGNTIYF
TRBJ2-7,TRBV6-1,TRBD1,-,TGTGCCAGCAGGCCGGGACAGGAGATTCCCTACGAGCAGTACTTC,CASRPGQEIPYEQYF
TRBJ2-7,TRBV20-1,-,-,TGCAGTGCTAATGGGGGCCACGAGCAGTACTTC,CSANGGHEQYF
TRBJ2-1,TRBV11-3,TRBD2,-,TGTGCCAGCAGCTTAGCCTCCGGGACTAGGAGGAGTGAGCAGTTCTTC,CASSLASGTRRSEQFF
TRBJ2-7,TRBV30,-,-,TGTGCCTGGAGTTACGACAATGTCGCCTACGAGCAGTACTTC,CAWSYDNVAYEQYF
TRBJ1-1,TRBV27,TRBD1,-,TGTGCCAGCAGCGACACAGGGGGCATTGAAGCTTTCTTT,CASSDTGGIEAFF
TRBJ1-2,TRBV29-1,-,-,TGCAGCGTTGAAGACGCAAAGGCGGGGGGTGGGAGATCAAGCTATGGCTACACCTTC,CSVEDAKAGGGRSSYGYTF
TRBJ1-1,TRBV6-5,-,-,TGTGCCAGCAGTTACTCGGGGGGAAACACTGAAGCTTTCTTT,CASSYSGGNTEAFF
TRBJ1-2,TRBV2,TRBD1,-,TGTGCCAGCAGCAACGACAGGGGAGGGGTCTATGGCTACACCTTC,CASSNDRGGVYGYTF
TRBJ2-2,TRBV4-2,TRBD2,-,TGTGCCAGCAGCGGGGAGGGAGACACCGGGGAGCTGTTTTTT,CASSGEGDTGELFF
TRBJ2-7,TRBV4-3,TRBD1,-,TGCGCCAGCAGCCATTCCGGGACAGGCGAATCCTACGAGCAGTACTTC,CASSHSGTGESYEQYF
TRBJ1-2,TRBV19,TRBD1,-,TGTGCCAGTAGGACTACAGGGGGGGGCAACTATGGCTACACCTTC,CASRTTGGGNYGYTF
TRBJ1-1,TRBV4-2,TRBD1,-,TGTGCCAGCAGCCCCAGGGGGTCGAGCACTGAAGCTTTCTTT,CASSPRGSSTEAFF
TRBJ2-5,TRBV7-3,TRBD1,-,TGTGCCAGCAGCTTAACCCTCCGGACAGGGGAGTACCAAGAGACCCAGTACTTC,CASSLTLRTGEYQETQYF
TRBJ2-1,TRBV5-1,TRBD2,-,TGCGCCAGCAGCGGTGGTAGCGGGAGGGGGTCCTACAATGAGCAGTTCTTC,CASSGGSGRGSYNEQFF
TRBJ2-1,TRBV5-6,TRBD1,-,TGTGCCAGCAGCTTGGTGGGGACAGGGGGTAGGATTTCCTACAATGAGCAGTTCTTC,CASSLVGTGGRISYNEQFF
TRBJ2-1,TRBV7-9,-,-,TGTGCCAGCAGCGGGGCGGGACAGTTTTACAATGAGCAGTTCTTC,CASSGAGQFYNEQFF
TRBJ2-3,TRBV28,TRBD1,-,TGTGCCAGCCGCCCGACCGGGACAGGGACGTATAATACGCAGTATTTT,CASRPTGTGTYNTQYF
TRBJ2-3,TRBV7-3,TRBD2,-,TGTGCCAGCAGGCAGACTAGCGGGAGGTCTGATACGCAGTATTTT,CASRQTSGRSDTQYF
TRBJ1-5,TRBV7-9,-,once,TGTGCCAGCAGCTTAGGGGCGGGGGGGGACGACCAGCCCCAGCATTTT,CASSLGAGGDDQPQHF